This T cell receptor beta chain stems from a study of blood T cell repertoires in COVID-19. Trimming cost V 3 bases and J 5 bases; bases outside gene matches: 7. Germline V gene data show CDR1 as MNHNS and CDR2 as SASEGT. This CDR3 contains 15 residues. TCRdb keeps only in-frame clones here, not all; method: immunoSEQ multiplex PCR. The sample yields 70,000 to 100,000 clones, 82% seen once. This clonotype was sampled from a man aged 45-65 years with active or convalescent COVID-19. The sequencing sample was made of peripheral blood. The rearrangement joins TRBV6-1 to TRBJ2-5, with 9 bases identical to TRBD2. The CDR3 DNA is TGTGCCAGCAGTGATGGGGCGGGGGGGGACGAGACCCAGTACTTC. Its protein product is CASSDGAGGDETQYF.